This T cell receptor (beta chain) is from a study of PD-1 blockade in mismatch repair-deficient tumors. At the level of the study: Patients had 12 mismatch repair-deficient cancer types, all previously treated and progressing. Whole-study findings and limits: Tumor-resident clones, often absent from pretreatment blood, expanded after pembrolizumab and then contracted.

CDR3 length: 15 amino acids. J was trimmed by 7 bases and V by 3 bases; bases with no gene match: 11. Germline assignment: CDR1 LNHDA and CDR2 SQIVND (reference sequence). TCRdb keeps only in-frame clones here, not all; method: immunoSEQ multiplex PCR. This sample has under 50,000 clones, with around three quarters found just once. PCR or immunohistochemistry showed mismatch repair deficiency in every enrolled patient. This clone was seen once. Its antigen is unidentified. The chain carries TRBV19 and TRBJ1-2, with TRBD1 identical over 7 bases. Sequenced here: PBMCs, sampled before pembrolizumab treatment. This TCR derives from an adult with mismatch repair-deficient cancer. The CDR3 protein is CASSIAQGGRGGYTF. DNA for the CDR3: TGTGCCAGTAGTATCGCCCAGGGGGGAAGGGGTGGCTACACCTTC.